Sequencing of this TCR beta chain was carried out in a study of T cell clusters in autoimmune cytopenias. With regard to this clonotype: Its cognate antigen is unknown.

CDR1 is MNHNY and CDR2 is SVGAGI in the germline V gene (reference sequence). The CDR3 has 18 amino acids. Study-wide results and limits: Primary autoimmune cytopenia patients appeared to lack physiological T cell clusters present in healthy donors. TRB repertoire shifts in secondary cytopenia and chronic lymphocytic leukemia mostly reflected lymphoma, not autoimmunity.

TRB was amplified from roughly 250 ng of peripheral blood genomic DNA per sample. TRB was amplified by touch-down multiplex PCR, primer pools A and B combined. Using the multiplex PCR reads, TCRdb records one entry per CDR3 protein without DNA. The sample holds approximately 7,600 distinct CDR3 sequences. Sequenced sample: peripheral blood. The clonotype comes from a human donor with an autoimmune cytopenia or autoimmune hepatitis (not recorded which). V and J are TRBV6-6 and TRBJ2-3; no DNA is available, so the TRBD2 call from TCRdb remains unchecked. The CDR3 sequence: CASSLEGLAGPHTDTQYF.